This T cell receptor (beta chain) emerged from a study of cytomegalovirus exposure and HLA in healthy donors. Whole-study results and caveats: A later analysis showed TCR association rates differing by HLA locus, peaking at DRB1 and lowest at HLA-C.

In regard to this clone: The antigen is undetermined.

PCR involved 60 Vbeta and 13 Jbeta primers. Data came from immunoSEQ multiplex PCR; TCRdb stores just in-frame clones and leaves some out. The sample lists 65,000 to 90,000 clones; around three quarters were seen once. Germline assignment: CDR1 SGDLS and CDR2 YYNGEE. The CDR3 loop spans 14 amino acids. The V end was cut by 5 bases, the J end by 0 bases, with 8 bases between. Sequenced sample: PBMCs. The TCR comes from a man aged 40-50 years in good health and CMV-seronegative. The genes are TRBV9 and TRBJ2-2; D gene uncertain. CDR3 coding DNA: TGTGCCAGCAGTCGGGTTTCGAACACCGGGGAGCTGTTTTTT. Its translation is CASSRVSNTGELFF.